This T cell receptor (beta chain) was recorded in a study of blood T cell repertoires in COVID-19. About the study: The analysed material was cDNA or gDNA that came from T cells, B-cell-depleted T cells, or PBMCs.

The germline CDR1 and CDR2 sequences are LNHDA and SQIVND (reference sequence). Trimming removed 6 bases from V and 3 bases from J, with 15 bases in between. The CDR3 has 15 residues. The assay was immunoSEQ multiplex PCR, and TCRdb's table has in-frame clones only and misses some. The sample contains approximately 50,000 clones, roughly 78% of which appear only once. The sequenced material came from peripheral blood. This TCR came from a man between 70 and 80 years old with acute or convalescent COVID-19. The rearrangement joins TRBV19 to TRBJ1-3; D remains unclear. The CDR3 DNA is TGTGCCAGTAGCGCCATTGCGGGGAGTGGAAACACCATATATTTT. It codes for CASSAIAGSGNTIYF.